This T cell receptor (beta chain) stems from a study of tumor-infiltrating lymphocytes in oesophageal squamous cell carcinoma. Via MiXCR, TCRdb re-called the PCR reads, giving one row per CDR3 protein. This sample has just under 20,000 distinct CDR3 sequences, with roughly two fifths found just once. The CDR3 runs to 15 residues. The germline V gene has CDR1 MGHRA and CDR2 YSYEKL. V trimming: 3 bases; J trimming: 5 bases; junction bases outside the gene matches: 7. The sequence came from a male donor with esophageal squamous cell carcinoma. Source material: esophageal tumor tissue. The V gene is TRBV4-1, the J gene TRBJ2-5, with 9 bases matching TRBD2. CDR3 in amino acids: CASSQGGRVRETQYF. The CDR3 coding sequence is TGCGCCAGCAGCCAGGGCGGGAGGGTAAGGGAGACCCAGTACTTC.